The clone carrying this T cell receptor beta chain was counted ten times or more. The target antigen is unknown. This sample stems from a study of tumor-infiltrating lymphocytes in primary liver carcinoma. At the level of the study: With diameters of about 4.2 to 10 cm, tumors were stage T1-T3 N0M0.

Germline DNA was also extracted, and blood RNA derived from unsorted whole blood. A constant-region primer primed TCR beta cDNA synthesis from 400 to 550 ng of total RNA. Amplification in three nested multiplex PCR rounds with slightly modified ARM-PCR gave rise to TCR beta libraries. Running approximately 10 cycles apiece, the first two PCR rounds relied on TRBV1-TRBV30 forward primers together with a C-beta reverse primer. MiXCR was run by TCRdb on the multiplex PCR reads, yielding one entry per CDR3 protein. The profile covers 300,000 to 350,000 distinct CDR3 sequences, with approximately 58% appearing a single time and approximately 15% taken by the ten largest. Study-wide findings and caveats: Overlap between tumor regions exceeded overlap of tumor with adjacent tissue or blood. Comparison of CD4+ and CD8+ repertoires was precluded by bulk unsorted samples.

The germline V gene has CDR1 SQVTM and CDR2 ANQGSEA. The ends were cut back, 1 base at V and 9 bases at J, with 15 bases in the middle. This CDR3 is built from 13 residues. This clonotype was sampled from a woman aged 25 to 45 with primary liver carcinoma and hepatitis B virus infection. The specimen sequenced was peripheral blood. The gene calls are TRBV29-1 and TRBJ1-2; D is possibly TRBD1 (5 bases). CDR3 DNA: TGCAGCGTTGAAGGCGGGACTCGGGAGAGCTACACCTTC. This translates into CSVEGGTRESYTF. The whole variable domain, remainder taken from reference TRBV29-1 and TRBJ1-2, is SAVISQKPSRDICQRGTSLTIQCQVDSQVTMMFWYRQQPGQSLTLIATANQGSEATYESGFVIDKFPISRPNLTFSTLTVSNMSPEDSSIYLCSVEGGTRESYTFGSGTRLTVV.